The text below deals with one TCR beta chain. The data are from a study of cytomegalovirus exposure and HLA in healthy donors. The CDR3 runs 14 residues. V dropped 2 bases and J dropped 1 base, with 10 bases sitting between them. Germline V CDR1 and CDR2: GTSNPN, SVGIG (reference sequence). Profiled with immunoSEQ multiplex PCR; TCRdb holds only in-frame clones, not every one. The sample lists fewer than 200,000 clones; 86% were seen once. The sequence came from a woman aged 25 to 39 in good health and CMV-seronegative. The chain has TRBV30 and TRBJ2-3, with D unclear. Sequences were obtained from PBMCs. This CDR3 reads CAWSKARGTDTQYF. The CDR3 DNA is TGTGCCTGGAGTAAGGCTCGGGGCACAGATACGCAGTATTTT.